This is a list of T cell receptor beta chains from one sample in a study of blood T cell repertoires in COVID-19. The method was immunoSEQ multiplex PCR; TCRdb's version includes in-frame clones alone and lacks a portion of them. This sample has over 85,000 clones; about 87% occur once, and the top ten carry roughly 7.1%. The sequencing sample was made of peripheral blood. Receptors originate from a human donor with acute or convalescent COVID-19. The donor label of this sample is uncertain. The CDR3 runs from the conserved cysteine through the conserved F or W. The D gene is left open where the match is weak. The size field is filled for only some rows; it gives once, few, many or a size class.

clone size: NA; V gene: TRBV5-1; J gene: TRBJ1-2; D gene: NA; CDR3 protein: CASSLVKGLTIF; CDR3 DNA: TGCGCCAGCAGCTTGGTTAAGGGGTTAACTATCTTC
clone size: NA; V gene: TRBV27; J gene: TRBJ2-5; D gene: NA; CDR3 protein: CASRRQVQETQYF; CDR3 DNA: TGTGCCAGCAGAAGACAGGTCCAAGAGACCCAGTACTTC
clone size: NA; V gene: TRBV20-1; J gene: TRBJ1-2; D gene: TRBD1; CDR3 protein: CSSGDRDGYTF; CDR3 DNA: TGCAGTTCTGGGGACAGGGATGGCTACACCTTC
clone size: NA; V gene: TRBV27; J gene: TRBJ2-3; D gene: TRBD2; CDR3 protein: CASRGLGAGDTQYF; CDR3 DNA: TGTGCCAGCAGAGGACTAGGTGCCGGGGATACGCAGTATTTT
clone size: NA; V gene: TRBV30; J gene: TRBJ2-5; D gene: TRBD2; CDR3 protein: CAWSVGTMGGTQYF; CDR3 DNA: TGTGCCTGGAGTGTAGGGACTATGGGGGGGACCCAGTACTTC
clone size: NA; V gene: TRBV5-5; J gene: TRBJ1-1; D gene: NA; CDR3 protein: CASRYGVLNTEAFF; CDR3 DNA: TGTGCCAGCAGATACGGGGTATTGAACACTGAAGCTTTCTTT
clone size: few; V gene: TRBV6-6; J gene: TRBJ1-2; D gene: NA; CDR3 protein: CASSYTRHLNYGYTF; CDR3 DNA: TGTGCCAGCAGTTACACGAGACACCTTAACTATGGCTACACCTTC
clone size: NA; V gene: TRBV7-2; J gene: TRBJ1-5; D gene: TRBD1; CDR3 protein: CASSLKGGGQPQHF; CDR3 DNA: TGTGCCAGCAGCTTAAAAGGGGGCGGTCAGCCCCAGCATTTT
clone size: NA; V gene: TRBV13; J gene: TRBJ2-3; D gene: NA; CDR3 protein: CASSSAGQGTDTQYF; CDR3 DNA: TGTGCCAGCAGCTCGGCGGGCCAGGGCACAGATACGCAGTATTTT
clone size: NA; V gene: TRBV2; J gene: TRBJ1-5; D gene: NA; CDR3 protein: CASSEGAHGQPQHF; CDR3 DNA: TGTGCCAGCAGTGAGGGGGCTCACGGCCAGCCCCAGCATTTT
clone size: NA; V gene: TRBV3-1/TRBV3-2; J gene: TRBJ2-2; D gene: TRBD2; CDR3 protein: CASSLGLAGGLNTGELFF; CDR3 DNA: TGTGCCAGCAGCCTCGGACTAGCGGGGGGCTTGAACACCGGGGAGCTGTTTTTT
clone size: NA; V gene: TRBV28; J gene: TRBJ1-2; D gene: TRBD1; CDR3 protein: CASSLGQARGYTF; CDR3 DNA: TGTGCCAGCAGTCTCGGACAGGCTCGGGGCTACACCTTC
clone size: NA; V gene: TRBV5-1; J gene: TRBJ1-4; D gene: NA; CDR3 protein: CASTPGAGREKLFF; CDR3 DNA: TGCGCCAGCACCCCGGGAGCAGGCCGTGAAAAACTGTTTTTT
clone size: once; V gene: TRBV29-1; J gene: TRBJ1-2; D gene: NA; CDR3 protein: CSVEAQPDGYTF; CDR3 DNA: TGCAGCGTTGAGGCACAGCCAGATGGCTACACCTTC
clone size: NA; V gene: TRBV4-3; J gene: TRBJ1-4; D gene: TRBD1; CDR3 protein: CASSPRVTGAEKLFF; CDR3 DNA: TGCGCCAGCAGCCCCCGAGTTACAGGGGCGGAAAAACTGTTTTTT
clone size: once; V gene: TRBV11-3; J gene: TRBJ1-6; D gene: NA; CDR3 protein: CASSQTGSPLHF; CDR3 DNA: TGTGCCAGCAGCCAAACGGGTTCACCCCTCCACTTT
clone size: few; V gene: TRBV2; J gene: TRBJ1-1; D gene: NA; CDR3 protein: CASRVFQGNTEAFF; CDR3 DNA: TGTGCCAGCAGGGTTTTTCAGGGGAACACTGAAGCTTTCTTT
clone size: NA; V gene: TRBV20-1; J gene: TRBJ1-2; D gene: NA; CDR3 protein: CSAREDRGYTF; CDR3 DNA: TGCAGTGCTAGAGAAGACAGGGGCTACACCTTC
clone size: few; V gene: TRBV4-1; J gene: TRBJ1-2; D gene: NA; CDR3 protein: CASSQGYGGGYTF; CDR3 DNA: TGCGCCAGCAGCCAAGGTTACGGAGGCGGCTACACCTTC
clone size: NA; V gene: TRBV5-1; J gene: TRBJ2-2; D gene: NA; CDR3 protein: CASRTFRDKDTGELFF; CDR3 DNA: TGCGCCAGCAGAACGTTCCGGGACAAAGACACCGGGGAGCTGTTTTTT
clone size: NA; V gene: TRBV18; J gene: TRBJ2-1; D gene: NA; CDR3 protein: CASSPDSLLYNEQFF; CDR3 DNA: TGTGCCAGCTCACCGGACAGCCTACTCTACAATGAGCAGTTCTTC
clone size: NA; V gene: TRBV5-6; J gene: TRBJ1-1; D gene: NA; CDR3 protein: CASSLRRLNTEAFF; CDR3 DNA: TGTGCCAGCAGCTTGAGGAGACTGAACACTGAAGCTTTCTTT
clone size: NA; V gene: TRBV5-4; J gene: TRBJ2-5; D gene: TRBD2; CDR3 protein: CASSSGGTSSRGKTQYF; CDR3 DNA: TGTGCCAGCAGCTCAGGGGGGACTAGCTCGCGGGGAAAGACCCAGTACTTC
clone size: few; V gene: TRBV25-1; J gene: TRBJ2-7; D gene: TRBD2; CDR3 protein: CASSEWGGEQYF; CDR3 DNA: TGTGCCAGCAGTGAATGGGGGGGGGAGCAGTACTTC
clone size: few; V gene: TRBV10-3; J gene: TRBJ2-6; D gene: NA; CDR3 protein: CAISEPSRANVLTF; CDR3 DNA: TGTGCCATCAGTGAGCCGTCTAGGGCCAACGTCCTGACTTTC
clone size: NA; V gene: TRBV19; J gene: TRBJ1-1; D gene: TRBD1; CDR3 protein: CASRHRGQNTEAFF; CDR3 DNA: TGTGCCAGCCGTCACAGGGGGCAGAACACTGAAGCTTTCTTT
clone size: once; V gene: TRBV6-5; J gene: TRBJ2-7; D gene: NA; CDR3 protein: CASSSGQLSYEQYF; CDR3 DNA: TGTGCCAGCAGTTCCGGACAGCTCAGCTACGAGCAGTACTTC
clone size: once; V gene: TRBV30; J gene: TRBJ2-2; D gene: TRBD2; CDR3 protein: CAWSVVGGTGELFF; CDR3 DNA: TGTGCCTGGAGTGTAGTCGGGGGGACCGGGGAGCTGTTTTTT
clone size: NA; V gene: TRBV9; J gene: TRBJ1-2; D gene: TRBD1; CDR3 protein: CASSPLLGTGQGSGYTF; CDR3 DNA: TGTGCCAGCAGCCCCCTACTGGGGACAGGTCAGGGTAGCGGCTACACCTTC
clone size: NA; V gene: TRBV11-2; J gene: TRBJ1-2; D gene: NA; CDR3 protein: CASSLAGGRYGYTF; CDR3 DNA: TGTGCCAGCAGCTTAGCGGGTGGGAGATATGGCTACACCTTC
clone size: NA; V gene: TRBV10-3; J gene: TRBJ1-3; D gene: TRBD1; CDR3 protein: CAISKGAGGNTIYF; CDR3 DNA: TGTGCCATCAGTAAGGGGGCGGGTGGAAACACCATATATTTT
clone size: NA; V gene: TRBV14; J gene: TRBJ2-1; D gene: TRBD2; CDR3 protein: CASSQVSLAGGGEQFF; CDR3 DNA: TGTGCCAGCAGCCAAGTATCCCTAGCGGGGGGAGGTGAGCAGTTCTTC
clone size: NA; V gene: TRBV7-8; J gene: TRBJ1-5; D gene: NA; CDR3 protein: CASSLAFSTGTGQPQHF; CDR3 DNA: TGTGCCAGCAGCTTAGCGTTTTCCACAGGGACGGGGCAGCCCCAGCATTTT
clone size: NA; V gene: TRBV19; J gene: TRBJ1-5; D gene: NA; CDR3 protein: CASSPRPGSNQPQHF; CDR3 DNA: TGTGCCAGTAGTCCCCGGCCGGGGTCCAATCAGCCCCAGCATTTT
clone size: NA; V gene: TRBV7-3; J gene: TRBJ2-1; D gene: NA; CDR3 protein: CASSPSGGSYNEQFF; CDR3 DNA: TGTGCCAGCAGTCCGTCCGGGGGTAGCTACAATGAGCAGTTCTTC
clone size: NA; V gene: TRBV6-5; J gene: TRBJ1-2; D gene: TRBD1; CDR3 protein: CASSQLDRGNGYTF; CDR3 DNA: TGTGCCAGCAGCCAACTCGACAGGGGCAATGGCTACACCTTC
clone size: NA; V gene: TRBV7-2; J gene: TRBJ2-7; D gene: NA; CDR3 protein: CASSLARGSGEQYF; CDR3 DNA: TGTGCCAGCAGCTTAGCGCGGGGTTCGGGCGAGCAGTACTTC
clone size: NA; V gene: TRBV29-1; J gene: TRBJ2-2; D gene: NA; CDR3 protein: CSLYPTGELFF; CDR3 DNA: TGCAGCCTATACCCCACCGGGGAGCTGTTTTTT
clone size: NA; V gene: TRBV19; J gene: TRBJ2-1; D gene: TRBD2; CDR3 protein: CASSLYSSGGVPGEQFF; CDR3 DNA: TGTGCCAGTAGTCTCTACTCTAGCGGGGGGGTCCCAGGTGAGCAGTTCTTC
clone size: NA; V gene: TRBV7-3; J gene: TRBJ1-1; D gene: NA; CDR3 protein: CASSSQPGVGAFF; CDR3 DNA: TGTGCCAGCAGCTCACAACCGGGAGTAGGAGCTTTCTTT